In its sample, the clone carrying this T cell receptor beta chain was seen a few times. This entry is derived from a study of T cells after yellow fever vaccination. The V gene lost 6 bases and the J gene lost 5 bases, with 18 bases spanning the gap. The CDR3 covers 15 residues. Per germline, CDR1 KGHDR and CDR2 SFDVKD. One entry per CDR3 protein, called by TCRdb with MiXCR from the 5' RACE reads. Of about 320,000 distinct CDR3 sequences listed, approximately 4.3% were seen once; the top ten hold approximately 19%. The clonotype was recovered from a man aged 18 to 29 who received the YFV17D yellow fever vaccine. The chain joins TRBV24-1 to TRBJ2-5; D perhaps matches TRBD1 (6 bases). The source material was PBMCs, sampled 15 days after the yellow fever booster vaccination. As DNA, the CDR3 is TGTGCCACCAGTCCCTCGACAGGATTGGGGGAGACCCAGTACTTC. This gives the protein CATSPSTGLGETQYF.